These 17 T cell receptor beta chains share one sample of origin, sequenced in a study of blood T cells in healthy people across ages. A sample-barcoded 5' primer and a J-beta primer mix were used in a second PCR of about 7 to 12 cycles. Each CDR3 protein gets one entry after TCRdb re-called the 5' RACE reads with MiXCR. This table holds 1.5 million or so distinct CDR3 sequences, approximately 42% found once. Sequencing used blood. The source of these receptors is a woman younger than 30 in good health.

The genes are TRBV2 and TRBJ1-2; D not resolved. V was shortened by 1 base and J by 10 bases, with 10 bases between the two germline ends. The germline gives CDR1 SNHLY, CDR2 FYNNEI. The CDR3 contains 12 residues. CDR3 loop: CASSEGPVDYTF. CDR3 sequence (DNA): TGTGCCAGCAGTGAAGGCCCGGTTGACTACACCTTC.

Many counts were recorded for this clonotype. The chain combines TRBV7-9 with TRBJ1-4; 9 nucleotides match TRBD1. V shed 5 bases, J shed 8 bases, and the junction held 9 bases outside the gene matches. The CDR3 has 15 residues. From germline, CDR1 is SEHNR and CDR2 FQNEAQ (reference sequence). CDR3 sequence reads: CASSPGDRVFEKLFF. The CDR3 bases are TGTGCCAGCAGCCCAGGGGACAGGGTATTCGAAAAACTGTTTTTT.

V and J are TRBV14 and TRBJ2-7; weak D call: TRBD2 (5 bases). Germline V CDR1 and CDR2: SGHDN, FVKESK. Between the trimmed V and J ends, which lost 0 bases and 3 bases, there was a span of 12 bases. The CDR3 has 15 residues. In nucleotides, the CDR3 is TGTGCCAGCAGCCAAGAGATGGCTAGCCTCTACGAGCAGTACTTC. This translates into CASSQEMASLYEQYF.

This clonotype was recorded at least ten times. CDR3: CASSPPTNTDTQYF. DNA of the CDR3: TGTGCCAGCTCACCACCGACTAACACAGATACGCAGTATTTT. The genes are TRBV18 and TRBJ2-3, with a weak D call TRBD2 (5 bases). Germline V gene data show CDR1 as KGHSH and CDR2 as LQKENI. This CDR3 spans 14 amino acids. V gave up 0 bases and J gave up 2 bases, with 6 bases separating them.

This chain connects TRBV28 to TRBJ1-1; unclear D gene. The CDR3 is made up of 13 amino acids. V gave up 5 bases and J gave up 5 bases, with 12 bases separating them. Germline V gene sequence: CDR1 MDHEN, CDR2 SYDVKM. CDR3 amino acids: CASSVPWDTEAFF. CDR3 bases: TGTGCCAGCAGTGTTCCCTGGGATACTGAAGCTTTCTTT.

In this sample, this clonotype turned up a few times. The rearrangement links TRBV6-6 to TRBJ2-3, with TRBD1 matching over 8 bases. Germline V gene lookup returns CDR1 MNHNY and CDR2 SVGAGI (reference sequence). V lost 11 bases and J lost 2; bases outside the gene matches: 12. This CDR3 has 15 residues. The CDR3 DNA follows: TGTGCCGTTTTGACAGGGGACCCCTTCACAGATACGCAGTATTTT. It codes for CAVLTGDPFTDTQYF.

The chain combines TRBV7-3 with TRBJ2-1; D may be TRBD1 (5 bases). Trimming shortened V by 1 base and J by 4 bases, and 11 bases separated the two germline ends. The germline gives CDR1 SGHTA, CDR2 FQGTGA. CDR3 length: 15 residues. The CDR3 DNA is TGTGCCAGCAGCTTAAGTCAGGGTCAATACAATGAGCAGTTCTTC. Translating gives CASSLSQGQYNEQFF.

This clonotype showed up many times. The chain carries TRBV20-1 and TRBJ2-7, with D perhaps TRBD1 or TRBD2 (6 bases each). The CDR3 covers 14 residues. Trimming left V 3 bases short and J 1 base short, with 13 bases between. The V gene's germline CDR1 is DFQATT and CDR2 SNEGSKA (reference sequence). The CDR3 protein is CSARPGGRSYEQYF. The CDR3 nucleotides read TGCAGTGCTAGGCCCGGGGGCCGTTCCTACGAGCAGTACTTC.

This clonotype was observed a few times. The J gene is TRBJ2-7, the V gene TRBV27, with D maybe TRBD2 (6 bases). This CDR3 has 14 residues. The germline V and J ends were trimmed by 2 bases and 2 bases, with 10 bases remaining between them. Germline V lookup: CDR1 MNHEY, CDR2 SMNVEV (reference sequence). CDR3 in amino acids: CASSLGRTTYEQYF. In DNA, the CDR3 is TGTGCCAGCAGTTTAGGGCGGACTACCTACGAGCAGTACTTC.

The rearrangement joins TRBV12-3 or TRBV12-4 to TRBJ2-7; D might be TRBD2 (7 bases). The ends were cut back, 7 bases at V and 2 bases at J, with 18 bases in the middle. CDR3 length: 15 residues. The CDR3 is CASTRSGGGTYEQYF. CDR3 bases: TGTGCCAGCACCCGTTCTGGGGGGGGCACCTACGAGCAGTACTTC.

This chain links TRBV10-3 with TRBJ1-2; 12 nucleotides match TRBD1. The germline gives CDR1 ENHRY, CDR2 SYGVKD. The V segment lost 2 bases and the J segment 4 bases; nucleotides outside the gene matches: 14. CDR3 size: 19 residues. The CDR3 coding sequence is TGTGCCATCAGTGAGGTACCGGGACAGGGGGCCAGGGAAAGCTATGGCTACACCTTC. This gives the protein CAISEVPGQGARESYGYTF.

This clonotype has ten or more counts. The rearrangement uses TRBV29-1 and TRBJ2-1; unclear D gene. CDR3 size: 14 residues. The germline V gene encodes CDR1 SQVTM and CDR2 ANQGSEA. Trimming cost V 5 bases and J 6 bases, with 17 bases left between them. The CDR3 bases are TGCAGCGTTAGCCCCCCGAAAGGTGGCAATGAGCAGTTCTTC. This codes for CSVSPPKGGNEQFF.

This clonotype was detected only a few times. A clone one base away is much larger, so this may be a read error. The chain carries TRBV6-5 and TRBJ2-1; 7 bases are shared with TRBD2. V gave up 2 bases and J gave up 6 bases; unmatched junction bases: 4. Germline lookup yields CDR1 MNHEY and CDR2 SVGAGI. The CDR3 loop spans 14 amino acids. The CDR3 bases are TGTGCCAGCAGTTACGCGGGAGAAGCCAATGAGCAGTTCTTC. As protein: CASSYAGEANEQFF.

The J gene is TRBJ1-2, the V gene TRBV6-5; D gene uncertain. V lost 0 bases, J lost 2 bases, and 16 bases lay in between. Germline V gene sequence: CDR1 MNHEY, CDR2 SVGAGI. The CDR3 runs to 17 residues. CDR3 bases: TGTGCCAGCAGTTACTCGACACTGAAAAAGGAGAACTATGGCTACACCTTC. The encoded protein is CASSYSTLKKENYGYTF.

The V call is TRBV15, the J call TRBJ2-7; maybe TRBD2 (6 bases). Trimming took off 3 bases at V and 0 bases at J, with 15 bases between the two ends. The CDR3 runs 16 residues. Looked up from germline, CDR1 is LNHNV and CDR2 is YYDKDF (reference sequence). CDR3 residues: CATSSFQPGLSYEQYF. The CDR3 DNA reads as TGTGCCACCAGCAGCTTCCAACCGGGACTCTCCTACGAGCAGTACTTC.

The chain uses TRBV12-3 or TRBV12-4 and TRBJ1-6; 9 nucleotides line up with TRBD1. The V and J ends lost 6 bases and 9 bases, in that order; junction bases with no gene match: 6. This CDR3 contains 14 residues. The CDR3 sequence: CASREQGASSPLHF. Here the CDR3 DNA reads TGTGCCAGCAGAGAACAGGGGGCAAGTTCACCCCTCCACTTT.

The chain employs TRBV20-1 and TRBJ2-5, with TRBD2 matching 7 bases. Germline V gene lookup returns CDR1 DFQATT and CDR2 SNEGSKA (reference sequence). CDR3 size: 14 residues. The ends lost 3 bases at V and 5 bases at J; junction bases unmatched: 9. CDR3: CSASAGVGRETQYF. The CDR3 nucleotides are TGCAGTGCTAGTGCGGGGGTCGGGCGGGAGACCCAGTACTTC.